This TCR beta chain was sequenced during a study of immune evolution from preneoplasia to lung adenocarcinoma. Method: immunoSEQ multiplex PCR; TCRdb's copy keeps in-frame clones and lacks some. Of roughly 9,900 clones listed, 88% were seen once; the top ten hold less than 3.5%. CDR3 length: 20 residues. Trimming shortened V by 1 base and J by 2 bases, and 26 bases separated the two germline ends. Germline V gives CDR1 LGHNA, CDR2 YNFKEQ. The rearrangement uses TRBV4-2 and TRBJ2-5; the D gene is possibly TRBD2 (7 bases). This TCR was recovered from a person between 65 and 79 years old with invasive lung adenocarcinoma. Some clones in this sample may be carry-over from other donors' samples. The sequenced sample was FFPE invasive lung adenocarcinoma tissue. This CDR3 reads CASSQVAGWGGGGLQETQYF. The DNA for the CDR3 is TGTGCCAGCAGCCAAGTCGCGGGGTGGGGAGGGGGGGGGCTTCAAGAGACCCAGTACTTC.